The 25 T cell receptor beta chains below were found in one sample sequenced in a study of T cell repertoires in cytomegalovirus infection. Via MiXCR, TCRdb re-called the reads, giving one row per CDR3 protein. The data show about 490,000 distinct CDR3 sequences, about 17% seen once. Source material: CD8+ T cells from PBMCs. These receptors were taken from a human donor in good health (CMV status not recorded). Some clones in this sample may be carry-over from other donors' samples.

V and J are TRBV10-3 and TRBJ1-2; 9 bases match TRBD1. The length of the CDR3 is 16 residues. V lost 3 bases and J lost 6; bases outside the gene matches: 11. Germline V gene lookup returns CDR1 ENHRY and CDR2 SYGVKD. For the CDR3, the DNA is TGTGCCATCAGTGACCCACTGGACAGGGGAACAAATGGCTACACCTTC. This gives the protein CAISDPLDRGTNGYTF.

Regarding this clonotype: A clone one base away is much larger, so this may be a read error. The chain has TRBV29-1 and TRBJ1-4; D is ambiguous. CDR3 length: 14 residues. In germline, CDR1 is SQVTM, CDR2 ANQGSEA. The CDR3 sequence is CSVVGEATNEKMFF. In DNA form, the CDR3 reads TGCAGCGTTGTGGGAGAGGCAACTAATGAAAAAATGTTTTTT.

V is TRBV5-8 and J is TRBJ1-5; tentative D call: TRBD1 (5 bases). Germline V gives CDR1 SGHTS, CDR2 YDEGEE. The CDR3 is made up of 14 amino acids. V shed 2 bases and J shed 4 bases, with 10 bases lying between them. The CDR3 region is CASSFDSRNQPQHF. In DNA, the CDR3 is TGTGCCAGCAGCTTCGACAGCCGAAATCAGCCCCAGCATTTT. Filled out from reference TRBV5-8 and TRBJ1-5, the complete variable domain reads EAGVTQSPTHLIKTRGQQATLRCSPISGHTSVYWYQQALGLGLQFLLWYDEGEERNRGNFPPRFSGRQFPNYSSELNVNALELEDSALYLCASSFDSRNQPQHFGDGTRLSIL.

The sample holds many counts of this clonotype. CDR3 sequence (DNA): TGCGCCAGCAGTGAGAGGGGGACCTACGAGCAGTACTTC. Translating it yields CASSERGTYEQYF. The chain links TRBV10-2 to TRBJ2-7, with D possibly being TRBD1 (6 bases). The CDR3 length is 13 residues. V lost 2 bases and J 2 bases, leaving 7 bases between the germline ends. The germline gives CDR1 WSHSY, CDR2 SAAADI.

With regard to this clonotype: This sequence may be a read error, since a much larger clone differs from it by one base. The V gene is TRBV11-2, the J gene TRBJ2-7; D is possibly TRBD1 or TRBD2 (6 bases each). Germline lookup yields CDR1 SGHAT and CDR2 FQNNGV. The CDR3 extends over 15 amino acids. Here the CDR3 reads CASSLDRGASYVQYF. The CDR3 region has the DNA TGTGCCAGCAGCTTAGATAGGGGGGCCTCCTACGTGCAGTACTTC.

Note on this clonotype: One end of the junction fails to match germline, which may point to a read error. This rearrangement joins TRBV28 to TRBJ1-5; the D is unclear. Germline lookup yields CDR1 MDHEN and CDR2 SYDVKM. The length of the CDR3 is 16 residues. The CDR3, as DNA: TGTGCCAGCAGTCAGGTTCTAATTTATAGCAATCAGCCCCAGCAGTTT. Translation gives CASSQVLIYSNQPQQF.

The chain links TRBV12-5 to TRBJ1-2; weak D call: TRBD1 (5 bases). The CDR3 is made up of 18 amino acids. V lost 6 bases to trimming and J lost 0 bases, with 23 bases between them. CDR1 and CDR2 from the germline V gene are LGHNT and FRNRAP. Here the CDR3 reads CASGYVKGRQPPNYGYTF. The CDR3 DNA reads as TGTGCTAGTGGCTATGTAAAGGGGAGACAGCCTCCTAACTATGGCTACACCTTC.

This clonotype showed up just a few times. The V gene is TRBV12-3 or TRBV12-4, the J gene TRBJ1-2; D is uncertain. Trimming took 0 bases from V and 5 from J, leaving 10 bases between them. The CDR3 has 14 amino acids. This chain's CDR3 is CASSLAGMGYGYTF. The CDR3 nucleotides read TGTGCCAGCAGTTTAGCAGGGATGGGGTATGGCTACACCTTC.

The CDR3 spells CSGATANTGELFF. The DNA of the CDR3 is TGCAGCGGCGCGACAGCCAACACCGGGGAGCTGTTTTTT. The rearrangement uses TRBV29-1 and TRBJ2-2; D perhaps matches TRBD1 (5 bases). V shed 7 bases and J shed 2 bases, with 11 bases lying between them. The CDR3 consists of 13 residues. Germline lookup yields CDR1 SQVTM and CDR2 ANQGSEA.

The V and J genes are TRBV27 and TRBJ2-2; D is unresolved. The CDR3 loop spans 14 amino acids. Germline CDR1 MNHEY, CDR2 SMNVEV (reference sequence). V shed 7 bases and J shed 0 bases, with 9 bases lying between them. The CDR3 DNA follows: TGTGCCAGCATTGACTGGGCGAACACCGGGGAGCTGTTTTTT. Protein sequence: CASIDWANTGELFF.

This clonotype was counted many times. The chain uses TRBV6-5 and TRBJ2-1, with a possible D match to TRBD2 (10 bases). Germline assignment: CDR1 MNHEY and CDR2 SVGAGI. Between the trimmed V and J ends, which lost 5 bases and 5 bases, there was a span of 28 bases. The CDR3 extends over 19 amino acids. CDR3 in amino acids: CASSHGTGWLAGANNEQFF. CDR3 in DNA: TGTGCCAGCAGTCACGGGACAGGGTGGCTAGCGGGAGCCAACAATGAGCAGTTCTTC.

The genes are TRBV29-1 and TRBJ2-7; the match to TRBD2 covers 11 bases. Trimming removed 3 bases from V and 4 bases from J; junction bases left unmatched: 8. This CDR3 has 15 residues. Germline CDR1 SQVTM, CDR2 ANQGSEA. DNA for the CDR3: TGCAGCGTTGAGGTAGCGGGAGGGCCTAGGTACGAGCAGTACTTC. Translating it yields CSVEVAGGPRYEQYF.

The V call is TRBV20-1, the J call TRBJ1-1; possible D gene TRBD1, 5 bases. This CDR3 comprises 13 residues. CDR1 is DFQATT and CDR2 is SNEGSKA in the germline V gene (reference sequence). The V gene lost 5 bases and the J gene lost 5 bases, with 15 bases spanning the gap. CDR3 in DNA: TGCAGTGCTCCGGGGGAGGTAAGGACTGAAGCTTTCTTT. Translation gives CSAPGEVRTEAFF.

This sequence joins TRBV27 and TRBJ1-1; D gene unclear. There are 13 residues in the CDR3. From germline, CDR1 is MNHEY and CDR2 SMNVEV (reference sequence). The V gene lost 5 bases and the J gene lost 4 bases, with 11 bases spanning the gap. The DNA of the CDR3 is TGTGCCAGCAGTATCGGGAGAACCACTGAAGCTTTCTTT. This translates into CASSIGRTTEAFF.

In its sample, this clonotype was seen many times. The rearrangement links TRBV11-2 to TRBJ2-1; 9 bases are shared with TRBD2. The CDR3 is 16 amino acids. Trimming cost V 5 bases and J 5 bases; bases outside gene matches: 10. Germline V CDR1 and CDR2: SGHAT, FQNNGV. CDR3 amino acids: CASSPKPSGAHNEQFF. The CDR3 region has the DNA TGTGCCAGCAGCCCGAAGCCTAGCGGGGCTCACAATGAGCAGTTCTTC.

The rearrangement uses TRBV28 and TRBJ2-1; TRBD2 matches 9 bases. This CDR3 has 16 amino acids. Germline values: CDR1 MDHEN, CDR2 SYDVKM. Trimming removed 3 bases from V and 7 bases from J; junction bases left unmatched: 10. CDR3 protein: CASSFAGGEAPNEQFF. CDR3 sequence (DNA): TGTGCCAGCAGTTTCGCGGGAGGGGAAGCTCCTAATGAGCAGTTCTTC.

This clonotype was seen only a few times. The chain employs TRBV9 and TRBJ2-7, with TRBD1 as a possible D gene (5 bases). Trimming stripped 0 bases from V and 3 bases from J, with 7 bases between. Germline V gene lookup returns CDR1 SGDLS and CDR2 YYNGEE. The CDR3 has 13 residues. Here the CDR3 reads CASSVEDNYEQYF. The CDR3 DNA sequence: TGTGCCAGCAGCGTAGAGGACAACTACGAGCAGTACTTC.

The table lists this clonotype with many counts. CDR3 in DNA: TGTGCCAGCAGCGAAAGGACAGGAGGATCCGGGGAGCTGTTTTTT. Amino acid sequence: CASSERTGGSGELFF. V gene TRBV11-2 combines with J gene TRBJ2-2; 7 bases match TRBD1. The V gene end was trimmed by 5 bases and the J gene end by 6 bases; junction bases not matched to a gene: 9. The CDR3 sequence is 15 residues long. The germline CDR1 and CDR2 sequences are SGHAT and FQNNGV.

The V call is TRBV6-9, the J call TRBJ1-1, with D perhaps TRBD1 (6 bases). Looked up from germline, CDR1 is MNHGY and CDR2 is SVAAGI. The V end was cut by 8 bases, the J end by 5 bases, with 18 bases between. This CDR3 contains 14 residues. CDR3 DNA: TGTGCCAGCGGGCACAGGGATGGAAAAACTGAAGCTTTCTTT. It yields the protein CASGHRDGKTEAFF.

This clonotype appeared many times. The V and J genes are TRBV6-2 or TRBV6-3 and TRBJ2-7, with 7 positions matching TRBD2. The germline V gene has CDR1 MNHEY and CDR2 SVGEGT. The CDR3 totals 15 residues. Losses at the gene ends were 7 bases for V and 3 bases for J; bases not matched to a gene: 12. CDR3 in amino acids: CASTLGRTRGYEQYF. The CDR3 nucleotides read TGTGCCAGCACCCTGGGGAGGACTAGGGGCTACGAGCAGTACTTC.

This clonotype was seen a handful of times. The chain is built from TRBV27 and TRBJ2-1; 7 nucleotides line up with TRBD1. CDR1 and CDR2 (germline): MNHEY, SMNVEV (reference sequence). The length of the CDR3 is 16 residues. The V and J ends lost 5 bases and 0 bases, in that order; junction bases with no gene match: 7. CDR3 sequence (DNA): TGTGCCAGCAGTCCGACAGGGATATACTCCTACAATGAGCAGTTCTTC. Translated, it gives CASSPTGIYSYNEQFF.

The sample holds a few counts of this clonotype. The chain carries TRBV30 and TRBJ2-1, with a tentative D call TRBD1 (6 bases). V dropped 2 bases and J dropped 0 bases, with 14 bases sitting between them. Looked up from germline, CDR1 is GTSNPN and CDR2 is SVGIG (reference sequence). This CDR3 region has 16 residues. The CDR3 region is CAWSHLTGSSYNEQFF. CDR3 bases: TGTGCCTGGAGTCACTTAACAGGGAGCTCCTACAATGAGCAGTTCTTC.

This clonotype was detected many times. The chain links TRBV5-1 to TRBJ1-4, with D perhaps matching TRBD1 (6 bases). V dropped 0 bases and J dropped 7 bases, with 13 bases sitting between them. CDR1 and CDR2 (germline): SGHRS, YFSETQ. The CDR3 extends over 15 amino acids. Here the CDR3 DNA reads TGCGCCAGCAGCTTGGAGGGGGAGGAGAGTGAAAAACTGTTTTTT. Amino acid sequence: CASSLEGEESEKLFF.

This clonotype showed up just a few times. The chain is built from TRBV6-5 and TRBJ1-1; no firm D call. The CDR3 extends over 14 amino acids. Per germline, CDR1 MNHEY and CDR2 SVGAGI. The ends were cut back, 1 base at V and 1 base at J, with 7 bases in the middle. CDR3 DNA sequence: TGTGCCAGCAGTTACTTCGGGGAGAACACTGAAGCTTTCTTT. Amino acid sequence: CASSYFGENTEAFF.

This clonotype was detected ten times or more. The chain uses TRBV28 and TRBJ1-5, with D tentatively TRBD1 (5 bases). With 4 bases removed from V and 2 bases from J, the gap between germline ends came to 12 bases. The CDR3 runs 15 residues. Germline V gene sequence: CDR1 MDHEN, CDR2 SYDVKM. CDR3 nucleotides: TGTGCCAGCAGTTACGGACATTCGGGCAATCAGCCCCAGCATTTT. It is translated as CASSYGHSGNQPQHF.